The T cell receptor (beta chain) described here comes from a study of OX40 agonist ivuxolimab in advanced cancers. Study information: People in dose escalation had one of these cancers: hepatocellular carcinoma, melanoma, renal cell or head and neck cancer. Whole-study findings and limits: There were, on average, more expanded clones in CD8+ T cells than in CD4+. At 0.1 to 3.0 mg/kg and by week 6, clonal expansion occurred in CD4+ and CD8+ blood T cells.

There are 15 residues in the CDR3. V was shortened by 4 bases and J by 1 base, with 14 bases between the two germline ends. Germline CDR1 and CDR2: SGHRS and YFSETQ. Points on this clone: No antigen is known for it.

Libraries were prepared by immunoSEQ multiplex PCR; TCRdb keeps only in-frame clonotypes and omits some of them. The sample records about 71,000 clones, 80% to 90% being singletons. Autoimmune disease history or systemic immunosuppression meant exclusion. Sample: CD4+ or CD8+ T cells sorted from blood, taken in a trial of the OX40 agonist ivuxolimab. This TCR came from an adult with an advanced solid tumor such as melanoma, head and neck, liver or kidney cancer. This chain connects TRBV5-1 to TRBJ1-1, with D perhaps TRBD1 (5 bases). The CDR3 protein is CASSELIGTNTEAFF. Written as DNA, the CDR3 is TGCGCCAGCAGCGAATTAATAGGGACGAACACTGAAGCTTTCTTT.